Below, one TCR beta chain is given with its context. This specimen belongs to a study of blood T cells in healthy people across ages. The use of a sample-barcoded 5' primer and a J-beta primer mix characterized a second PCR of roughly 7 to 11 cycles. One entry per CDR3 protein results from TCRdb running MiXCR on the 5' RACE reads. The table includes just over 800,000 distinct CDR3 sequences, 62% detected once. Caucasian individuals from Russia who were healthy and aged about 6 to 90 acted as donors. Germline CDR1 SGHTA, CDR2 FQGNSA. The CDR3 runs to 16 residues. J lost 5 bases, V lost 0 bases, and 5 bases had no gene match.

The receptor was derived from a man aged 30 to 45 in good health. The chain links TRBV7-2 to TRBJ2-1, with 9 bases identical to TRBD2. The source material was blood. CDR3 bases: TGTGCCAGCAGCTTAGCGCGCGCGGGGGGGCACAATGAGCAGTTCTTC. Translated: CASSLARAGGHNEQFF.